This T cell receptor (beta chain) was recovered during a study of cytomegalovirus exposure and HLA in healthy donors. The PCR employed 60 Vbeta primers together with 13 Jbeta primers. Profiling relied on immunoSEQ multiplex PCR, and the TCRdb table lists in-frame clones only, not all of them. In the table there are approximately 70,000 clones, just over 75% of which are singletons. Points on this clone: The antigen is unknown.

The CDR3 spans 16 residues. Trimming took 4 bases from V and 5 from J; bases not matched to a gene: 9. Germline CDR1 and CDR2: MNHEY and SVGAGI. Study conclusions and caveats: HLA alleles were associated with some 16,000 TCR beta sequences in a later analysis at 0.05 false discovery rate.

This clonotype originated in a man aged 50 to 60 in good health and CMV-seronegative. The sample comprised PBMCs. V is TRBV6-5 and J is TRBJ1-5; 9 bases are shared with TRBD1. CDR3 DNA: TGTGCCAGCAGTTCCCGGGACAGGGAGGGTCATCAGCCCCAGCATTTT. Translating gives CASSSRDREGHQPQHF.